These 24 T cell receptor beta chains originate from one sample sequenced in a study of vaccination effects on CD4 cells after COVID-19. Sequencing was preceded by expansion of antigen-specific CD4+ T cells with viral peptide pools in the ViraFEST assay. CD4+ T cells were isolated after around 9 days of culture. Vaccine recipients, nucleocapsid antibody negative, had no prior SARS-CoV-2 infection. Method: immunoSEQ multiplex PCR; TCRdb's copy keeps in-frame clones and lacks some. The profile shows roughly 35,000 clones, roughly 62% of them singletons. No antigen is known for these receptors. Specimen: CD4+ T cells from PBMCs cultured with HCoV-OC43 spike peptides, collected before COVID-19 vaccination. Subset indicated: HCoV-OC43 spike overlapping peptide pool stimulation. Receptors were obtained from a human donor who received a COVID-19 vaccine.

The J gene is TRBJ2-7, the V gene TRBV7-8; D is ambiguous. Germline CDR1 reads SGHVS; CDR2 reads FQNEAQ. The CDR3 length is 12 residues. V shed 1 base and J shed 4 bases, with 5 bases lying between them. Written as DNA, the CDR3 is TGTGCCAGCAGCTTAGTAAAGTACGAGCAGTACTTC. Amino acid sequence: CASSLVKYEQYF. Using reference TRBV7-8 and TRBJ2-7 for the parts outside the CDR3, the full variable domain is GAGVSQSPRYKVAKRGQDVALRCDPISGHVSLFWYQQALGQGPEFLTYFQNEAQLDKSGLPSDRFFAERPEGSVSTLKIQRTQQEDSAVYLCASSLVKYEQYFGPGTRLTVT.

This clone was detected a few times. The J gene is TRBJ1-6, the V gene TRBV7-9; TRBD1 might be the D (6 bases). The germline V gene encodes CDR1 SEHNR and CDR2 FQNEAQ (reference sequence). Between the trimmed V and J ends, which lost 4 bases and 5 bases, there was a span of 9 bases. This CDR3 has 14 amino acids. Here the CDR3 DNA reads TGTGCCAGCAGCTACCGACAGGATAATTCACCCCTCCACTTT. It yields the protein CASSYRQDNSPLHF.

This chain's CDR3 is CASSPGTAGIETQYF. CDR3 DNA sequence: TGTGCCAGCAGCCCGGGGACGGCGGGAATCGAGACCCAGTACTTC. The chain employs TRBV7-9 and TRBJ2-5; D may be TRBD2 (6 bases). The CDR3 consists of 15 residues. Germline assignment: CDR1 SEHNR and CDR2 FQNEAQ (reference sequence). Trimming took off 5 bases at V and 5 bases at J, with 18 bases between the two ends.

This clone was seen once. The chain uses TRBV21-1 and TRBJ2-2. TRBV21-1 is a recognized pseudogene. This CDR3 is built from 16 residues. DNA for the CDR3: TGTGCCAGCAGCTCTCCGGAAACCGAGAACACCGGGGAGCTGTTTTTT. Translated, it gives CASSSPETENTGELFF.

The table lists this clone with a few counts. This chain links TRBV5-1 with TRBJ2-2; unclear D gene. The CDR3 extends over 15 amino acids. CDR1 SGHRS and CDR2 YFSETQ come from the germline V gene. Trimming removed 6 bases at V and 0 bases at J, with 12 bases between. For the CDR3, the DNA is TGCGCCAGCAATGAAGGAAACGCGAACACCGGGGAGCTGTTTTTT. Protein sequence: CASNEGNANTGELFF.

CDR3 loop: CASSLEPVYEQYF. CDR3 sequence (DNA): TGCGCCAGCAGCTTGGAACCAGTCTACGAGCAGTACTTC. The chain combines TRBV5-1 with TRBJ2-7, with D uncertain. Looked up from germline, CDR1 is SGHRS and CDR2 is YFSETQ. V gave up 0 bases and J gave up 3 bases, with 7 bases separating them. The CDR3 has 13 residues.

DNA of the CDR3: TGTGCCAGCTCACCAACGTTCGGGGCTGGAAACACCATATATTTT. It yields the protein CASSPTFGAGNTIYF. The chain combines TRBV18 with TRBJ1-3; D is uncertain. Trimming left V 2 bases short and J 2 bases short, with 10 bases between. Germline loops: CDR1 KGHSH, CDR2 LQKENI. CDR3 size: 15 residues.

The V gene is TRBV19, the J gene TRBJ2-2, with D hard to call. Trimming shortened V by 5 bases and J by 0 bases, and 13 bases separated the two germline ends. This CDR3 region has 16 residues. Per the germline V gene, CDR1 is LNHDA and CDR2 is SQIVND (reference sequence). The CDR3 DNA sequence: TGTGCCAGTAGTTTTCCATTAGGAGCGAACACCGGGGAGCTGTTTTTT. Protein product: CASSFPLGANTGELFF.

As to this clone: As the CDR3 is not closed by the conserved phenylalanine or tryptophan, this likely results from a read error. It is unclear where the CDR3 begins or ends on the DNA, so no DNA is shown, and the CDR3 is as TCRdb lists it. The chain employs TRBV6-2 or TRBV6-3 and TRBJ1-1. Germline V gene data show CDR1 as MNHEY and CDR2 as SVGEGT. Including both end residues, the CDR3 is 10 amino acids long. The CDR3 loop reads CASSYGRGFL.

This chain links TRBV6-5 with TRBJ2-7, with D possibly TRBD1 on 6 matching bases. The V and J ends lost 6 bases and 2 bases respectively, with 11 bases between them. Per germline, CDR1 MNHEY and CDR2 SVGAGI. The CDR3 loop spans 13 amino acids. The CDR3 DNA is TGTGCCAGCAGCCTCAGACAGGCCTACGAGCAGTACTTC. Translation gives CASSLRQAYEQYF.

V gene TRBV2 combines with J gene TRBJ2-1, with 7 nucleotides matching TRBD2. V gave up 4 bases and J gave up 6 bases; unmatched junction bases: 6. CDR1 and CDR2 from the germline V gene are SNHLY and FYNNEI. The CDR3 totals 14 residues. DNA of the CDR3: TGTGCCAGCAGTGGGCTAGCGGCAATCAATGAGCAGTTCTTC. Its protein product is CASSGLAAINEQFF.

The J gene is TRBJ2-2, the V gene TRBV5-1, with TRBD2 matching 12 bases. Germline trimming cut 4 bases from V and 5 bases from J; bases unmatched to any gene: 3. Germline CDR1 reads SGHRS; CDR2 reads YFSETQ. CDR3 length: 15 residues. CDR3 in DNA: TGCGCCAGCAGCCCGGGACTAGCGGGTACCGGGGAGCTGTTTTTT. It translates to CASSPGLAGTGELFF. The variable domain in full, completed from reference TRBV5-1 and TRBJ2-2, reads KAGVTQTPRYLIKTRGQQVTLSCSPISGHRSVSWYQQTPGQGLQFLFEYFSETQRNKGNFPGRFSGRQFSNSRSEMNVSTLELGDSALYLCASSPGLAGTGELFFGEGSRLTVL.

The genes are TRBV10-3 and TRBJ1-1; D unresolved. The V gene's germline CDR1 is ENHRY and CDR2 SYGVKD. V was trimmed by 9 bases and J by 1 base, leaving 6 bases between them. The CDR3 loop spans 11 amino acids. The CDR3 DNA follows: TGTGCCATTAGACGGAACACTGAAGCTTTCTTT. Its protein product is CAIRRNTEAFF.

The chain has TRBV6-5 and TRBJ2-7; tentative D call: TRBD1 (6 bases). This CDR3 has 11 amino acids. V lost 5 bases, J lost 5 bases, and 7 bases lay in between. CDR1 MNHEY and CDR2 SVGAGI come from the germline V gene. The CDR3 bases are TGTGCCAGCAGTAACAGGGACGAGCAGTACTTC. Translated: CASSNRDEQYF.

The V and J genes are TRBV5-1 and TRBJ2-1; D possibly corresponds to TRBD1 (6 bases). Germline lookup yields CDR1 SGHRS and CDR2 YFSETQ. The CDR3 has 14 amino acids. Trimming took off 7 bases at V and 2 bases at J, with 13 bases between the two ends. The CDR3 reads CASEVSGAYNEQFF. CDR3 in DNA: TGCGCCAGCGAGGTATCAGGGGCCTACAATGAGCAGTTCTTC.

This clone was picked up a small number of times. The chain carries TRBV7-6 and TRBJ2-3, with a weak D call TRBD2 (6 bases). The CDR3 extends over 15 amino acids. Deletions cut 3 bases from V and 2 bases from J, with 12 bases between. Germline values: CDR1 SGHVS, CDR2 FNYEAQ. This CDR3 reads CASSFGLPDTDTQYF. The CDR3 nucleotides read TGTGCCAGCAGCTTCGGACTACCAGACACAGATACGCAGTATTTT.

This chain uses TRBV30 with TRBJ2-1; D remains unclear. The CDR3 consists of 14 residues. Trimming shortened V by 1 base and J by 12 bases, and 19 bases separated the two germline ends. Germline-derived CDR1 and CDR2 are GTSNPN and SVGIG (reference sequence). CDR3 amino acids: CAWSAAIMSVGQFF. CDR3 in DNA: TGTGCCTGGAGTGCGGCGATAATGAGCGTCGGGCAGTTCTTC.

This clone has only one observation. The gene calls are TRBV5-1 and TRBJ2-7; tentatively, D is TRBD1 (6 bases). Germline V gives CDR1 SGHRS, CDR2 YFSETQ. CDR3 length: 15 amino acids. V shed 4 bases and J shed 0 bases, with 14 bases lying between them. The CDR3 protein is CASSRAGTNSYEQYF. The CDR3 bases are TGCGCCAGCAGCCGCGCCGGGACAAACTCCTACGAGCAGTACTTC.

V is TRBV5-1 and J is TRBJ2-5, with D unresolved. V was cut by 3 bases and J by 2 bases, with 11 bases left in between. The CDR3 runs 14 residues. Germline V gene sequence: CDR1 SGHRS, CDR2 YFSETQ. CDR3 loop: CASSSGQMQETQYF. The CDR3 DNA is TGCGCCAGCAGCTCTGGGCAGATGCAAGAGACCCAGTACTTC.

The chain is built from TRBV7-7 and TRBJ1-1; 7 bases match TRBD1. There are 14 residues in the CDR3. Trimming cost V 6 bases and J 2 bases; bases outside gene matches: 6. Germline CDR1 and CDR2: SSHAT and FNYEAQ (reference sequence). This CDR3 is CASRRGQFNTEAFF. The CDR3 DNA reads as TGTGCCAGCAGAAGGGGACAGTTTAACACTGAAGCTTTCTTT. The full variable domain, rest sourced from reference TRBV7-7 and TRBJ1-1, is GAGVSQSPRYKVTKRGQDVTLRCDPISSHATLYWYQQALGQGPEFLTYFNYEAQPDKSGLPSDRFSAERPEGSISTLTIQRTEQRDSAMYRCASRRGQFNTEAFFGQGTRLTVV.

The rearrangement links TRBV4-1 to TRBJ1-1; D is unresolved. The V and J ends lost 1 base and 1 base respectively, with 16 bases between them. There are 17 residues in the CDR3. The V gene's germline CDR1 is MGHRA and CDR2 YSYEKL. Written as DNA, the CDR3 is TGCGCCAGCAGCCAAGTTCTGCAGGAAAGGGAGAACACTGAAGCTTTCTTT. Translated, it gives CASSQVLQERENTEAFF.

The chain has TRBV2 and TRBJ1-6; the D is unclear. Trimming pared 3 bases from V and 7 bases from J, leaving 10 bases between. This CDR3 has 14 residues. The V gene's germline CDR1 is SNHLY and CDR2 FYNNEI. DNA of the CDR3: TGTGCCAGCAGTGATATAACAGTGAATTCACCCCTCCACTTT. It specifies CASSDITVNSPLHF.

The chain employs TRBV24-1 and TRBJ2-5; 9 positions match TRBD1. The CDR3 contains 15 residues. Germline assignment: CDR1 KGHDR and CDR2 SFDVKD. V gave up 3 bases and J gave up 9 bases; unmatched junction bases: 10. CDR3 residues: CATSDHWDRVVAQYF. DNA for the CDR3: TGTGCCACCAGTGATCACTGGGACAGGGTAGTGGCCCAGTACTTC.

Of note for this clone: The junction departs from the called germline gene at one end, perhaps through a read error. This sequence joins TRBV5-8 and TRBJ2-7, with 11 nucleotides matching TRBD1. Germline assignment: CDR1 SGHTS and CDR2 YDEGEE. This CDR3 has 15 amino acids. The CDR3 region has the DNA TGTGCCAGCAGGTTGGGACAGGGGGTCACCTACGAGCAGTACTTC. Protein product: CASRLGQGVTYEQYF.